The 19 T cell receptor beta chains below all came from one sample that was sequenced in a study of identical twins. TCRdb recomputed calls from the 5' RACE reads with MiXCR, one row per CDR3 protein. The table records 1.5 million to 2 million distinct CDR3 sequences, about 32% of them present only once. Sequences were obtained from cord blood. These receptors came from a newborn girl in good health.

The chain employs TRBV3-1 and TRBJ1-1; no clear D. This CDR3 has 13 amino acids. Germline loops: CDR1 LGHDT, CDR2 YNNKEL (reference sequence). Trimming took 0 bases from V and 5 from J, leaving 7 bases between them. The DNA of the CDR3 is TGTGCCAGCAGCCAAGATTGGAGGACTGAAGCTTTCTTT. This gives the protein CASSQDWRTEAFF.

This chain connects TRBV5-1 to TRBJ2-1; 10 bases align to TRBD2. CDR3 length equals 15 residues. Germline values: CDR1 SGHRS, CDR2 YFSETQ. J lost 6 bases, V lost 5 bases, and 8 bases had no gene match. The CDR3 DNA is TGCGCCAGCAGACCAGCCGGGACTAGCGCCAATGAGCAGTTCTTC. Protein: CASRPAGTSANEQFF.

V gene TRBV4-2 combines with J gene TRBJ2-3; D is uncertain. Germline CDR1 LGHNA, CDR2 YNFKEQ. CDR3 size: 12 residues. V was cut by 5 bases and J by 5 bases, with 8 bases left in between. The CDR3 spells CASSFPEDTQYF. The CDR3 DNA sequence: TGTGCCAGCAGCTTTCCGGAAGATACGCAGTATTTT.

This CDR3 is CASILAGDTDTQYF. The CDR3 DNA reads as TGTGCCAGTATCCTAGCGGGAGACACAGATACGCAGTATTTT. This sequence joins TRBV19 and TRBJ2-3; the match to TRBD2 covers 10 bases. CDR1 is LNHDA and CDR2 is SQIVND in the germline V gene (reference sequence). The CDR3 consists of 14 residues. The V segment lost 7 bases and the J segment 2 bases; nucleotides outside the gene matches: 3.

Only a few counts were recorded for this clonotype. The rearrangement uses TRBV28 and TRBJ1-4; D may be TRBD1 (6 bases). The V gene lost 4 bases and the J gene lost 5 bases, with 14 bases spanning the gap. This CDR3 region has 15 residues. Germline values: CDR1 MDHEN, CDR2 SYDVKM. As DNA, the CDR3 is TGTGCCAGCAGTTGGGGGGACATCCAAAATGAAAAACTGTTTTTT. Translating gives CASSWGDIQNEKLFF. Combining the CDR3 with reference TRBV28 and TRBJ1-4 gives the whole variable domain DVKVTQSSRYLVKRTGEKVFLECVQDMDHENMFWYRQDPGLGLRLIYFSYDVKMKEKGDIPEGYSVSREKKERFSLILESASTNQTSMYLCASSWGDIQNEKLFFGSGTQLSVL.

This chain connects TRBV18 to TRBJ1-4; 7 nucleotides line up with TRBD1. V trimming: 6 bases; J trimming: 5 bases; junction bases outside the gene matches: 6. The germline CDR1 and CDR2 sequences are KGHSH and LQKENI. This CDR3 region has 14 residues. The CDR3 spells CASSPGQQNEKLFF. In nucleotides, the CDR3 is TGTGCCAGCTCCCCGGGACAGCAGAATGAAAAACTGTTTTTT.

The J gene is TRBJ2-7, the V gene TRBV5-1; 11 bases are shared with TRBD1. V was clipped by 0 bases and J by 4 bases; unmatched bases: 6. CDR3 length equals 16 residues. Germline CDR1 and CDR2: SGHRS and YFSETQ. The CDR3 DNA follows: TGCGCCAGCAGCTTGGATCCCGGGACAGGGGGGTACGAGCAGTACTTC. Translated: CASSLDPGTGGYEQYF. Full variable domain (missing parts from reference TRBV5-1 and TRBJ2-7): KAGVTQTPRYLIKTRGQQVTLSCSPISGHRSVSWYQQTPGQGLQFLFEYFSETQRNKGNFPGRFSGRQFSNSRSEMNVSTLELGDSALYLCASSLDPGTGGYEQYFGPGTRLTVT.

This clonotype was counted a single time. The J gene is TRBJ2-1, the V gene TRBV18, with TRBD2 identical over 7 bases. This CDR3 is built from 17 residues. V shed 3 bases and J 0 bases; nucleotides not matched to a gene: 8. CDR1 is KGHSH, CDR2 LQKENI, per germline. The CDR3 bases are TGTGCCAGCTCACCCTTGACTAGCTCATACTCCTACAATGAGCAGTTCTTC. Its translation: CASSPLTSSYSYNEQFF.

This clonotype was seen repeatedly, ten times or more. The chain employs TRBV5-6 and TRBJ2-1, with 11 bases lining up with TRBD2. J was trimmed by 2 bases and V by 4 bases; bases with no gene match: 2. This CDR3 is built from 15 residues. The germline V gene encodes CDR1 SGHDT and CDR2 YYEEEE. Here the CDR3 reads CASSDSGGAYNEQFF. The CDR3 DNA follows: TGTGCCAGCAGCGATAGCGGGGGGGCCTACAATGAGCAGTTCTTC.

The rearrangement links TRBV6-2 or TRBV6-3 to TRBJ1-1, with TRBD1 matching over 8 bases. Germline loops: CDR1 MNHEY, CDR2 SVGEGT. Trimming took 8 bases from V and 4 from J; bases not matched to a gene: 12. The CDR3 has 15 residues. In DNA form, the CDR3 reads TGTGCCAGCTCCGACAGGGGACGGGTGAGCACTGAAGCTTTCTTT. This encodes CASSDRGRVSTEAFF.

This clonotype appeared a few times. This chain joins TRBV4-1 and TRBJ2-5; 7 bases line up with TRBD2. The CDR3 contains 15 residues. The ends lost 4 bases at V and 0 bases at J; junction bases unmatched: 5. Looked up from germline, CDR1 is MGHRA and CDR2 is YSYEKL. This CDR3 is CASSRGLTYQETQYF. The CDR3 nucleotides read TGCGCCAGCAGCCGGGGACTAACGTACCAAGAGACCCAGTACTTC.

The sample holds many counts of this clonotype. The chain uses TRBV12-3 or TRBV12-4 and TRBJ2-7, with D maybe TRBD1 (5 bases). The CDR3 consists of 12 residues. Trimming removed 3 bases at V and 4 bases at J, with 7 bases between. For the CDR3, the DNA is TGTGCCAGCAGTTTCCAGGGTTACGAGCAGTACTTC. Protein product: CASSFQGYEQYF.

The chain has TRBV12-3 or TRBV12-4 and TRBJ2-5; D is undetermined. The J call is in doubt because the DNA end fits TRBJ2-7 better. CDR3 length equals 13 residues. The CDR3 loop reads CASSFPPEYEQYF. The CDR3 bases are TGTGCCAGCAGTTTTCCACCGGAATACGAGCAGTACTTC.

The chain carries TRBV20-1 and TRBJ2-3; 13 bases agree with TRBD2. This CDR3 region has 16 residues. CDR1 DFQATT and CDR2 SNEGSKA come from the germline V gene (reference sequence). V lost 3 bases and J lost 5; bases outside the gene matches: 8. The CDR3 reads CSASPPTSGGIDTQYF. As DNA, the CDR3 is TGCAGTGCTAGTCCCCCGACTAGCGGGGGGATAGATACGCAGTATTTT.

The chain joins TRBV28 to TRBJ2-1; a weak D match, TRBD1 (6 bases). The J call could be wrong; TRBJ2-7 is a better fit for the DNA end. There are 16 residues in the CDR3. From germline, CDR1 is MDHEN and CDR2 SYDVKM. CDR3 coding DNA: TGTGCCAGCAAGGGGGACGGGGCTAGCTCCTACAATGAGCAGTACTTC. Translating gives CASKGDGASSYNEQYF.

The V gene is TRBV4-1, the J gene TRBJ2-7, with 8 bases identical to TRBD2. V shed 1 base and J 5 bases; nucleotides not matched to a gene: 4. Germline V gene lookup returns CDR1 MGHRA and CDR2 YSYEKL. The CDR3 has 14 amino acids. The CDR3 bases are TGCGCCAGCAGCCAAGTTATAGCGGGGAACGAGCAGTACTTC. Encoded protein: CASSQVIAGNEQYF.

This clonotype was picked up a small number of times. V and J are TRBV20-1 and TRBJ1-5; D gene uncertain. Trimming cost V 0 bases and J 4 bases, with 7 bases left between them. Looked up from germline, CDR1 is DFQATT and CDR2 is SNEGSKA (reference sequence). This CDR3 region has 13 residues. CDR3 protein: CSARDRENQPQHF. DNA of the CDR3: TGCAGTGCTAGAGATCGAGAGAATCAGCCCCAGCATTTT.

The chain joins TRBV12-3 or TRBV12-4 to TRBJ1-2; D not resolved. The length of the CDR3 is 14 residues. Trimming stripped 7 bases from V and 2 bases from J, with 14 bases between. For the CDR3, the DNA is TGTGCCAGCACCAAATCCGGAGGGAACTATGGCTACACCTTC. Amino acids: CASTKSGGNYGYTF.

This clonotype was observed a few times. This chain joins TRBV5-1 and TRBJ2-3; D ambiguous. Trimming took 5 bases from V and 0 from J, leaving 13 bases between them. The CDR3 covers 15 residues. Germline CDR1 and CDR2: SGHRS and YFSETQ. DNA for the CDR3: TGCGCCAGCAGACTGTGGTACTCCAGCACAGATACGCAGTATTTT. Encoded protein: CASRLWYSSTDTQYF.